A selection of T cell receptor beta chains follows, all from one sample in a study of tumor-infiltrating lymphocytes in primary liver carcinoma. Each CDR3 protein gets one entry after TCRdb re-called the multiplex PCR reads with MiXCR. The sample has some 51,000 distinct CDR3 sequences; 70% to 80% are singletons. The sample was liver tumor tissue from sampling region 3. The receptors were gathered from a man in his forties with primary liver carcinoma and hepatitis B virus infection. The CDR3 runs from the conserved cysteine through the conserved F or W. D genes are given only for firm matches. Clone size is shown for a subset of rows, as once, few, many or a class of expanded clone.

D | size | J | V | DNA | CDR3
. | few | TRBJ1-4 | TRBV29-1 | TGCAGCGCCGGGGACACCCCAACTAATGAAAAACTGTTTTTT | CSAGDTPTNEKLFF
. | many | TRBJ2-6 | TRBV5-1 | TGCGCCAGCAGCGGGGGATCGAGCTCTGGGGCCAACGTCCTGACTTTC | CASSGGSSSGANVLTF
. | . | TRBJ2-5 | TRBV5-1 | TGCGCCAGCGGCCCTCAGGGGAGGGAGACCCATTACTTC | CASGPQGRETHYF
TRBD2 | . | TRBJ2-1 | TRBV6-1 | TGTGCCAGCACCGGGACTAGCGGTTACAGTGAGCAGCTCTTC | CASTGTSGYSEQLF
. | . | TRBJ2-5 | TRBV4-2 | TGTGCCAGCAACCAGGATGCAGGGCAAGAGACCCAGTACTTC | CASNQDAGQETQYF
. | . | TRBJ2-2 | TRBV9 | TGTGCCAGCAGCGTAGAGGAACAGTATTATGGAGGGGAGCTGTTTTTT | CASSVEEQYYGGELFF
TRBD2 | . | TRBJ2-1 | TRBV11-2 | TGTGCCAGTACCTTGGATATCGGACTAGCCATGGGCGAGCAGTTCTTC | CASTLDIGLAMGEQFF
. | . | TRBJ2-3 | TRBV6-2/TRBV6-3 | TGTGCCAGCAGTCCAGCCCTAAGGTCAGATACGCATTATTTT | CASSPALRSDTHYF
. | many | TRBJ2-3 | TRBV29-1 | TGCAGCGTTGAAGACCCCGGGACCCTCACAGATACGCAGTATTTT | CSVEDPGTLTDTQYF
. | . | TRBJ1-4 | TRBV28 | TGTGCCAGCAGTGGGCAGGGGACTAATGAAAAACTGTTTTTT | CASSGQGTNEKLFF
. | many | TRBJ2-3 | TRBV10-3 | TGTGCCATCAGTGAAGACGCCACAGATACGCAGTATTTT | CAISEDATDTQYF
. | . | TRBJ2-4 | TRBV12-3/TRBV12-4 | TGTGCCAGCGGGCCCCGGACGGAAATAGCCGAAAACATTCAGTACTTC | CASGPRTEIAENIQYF
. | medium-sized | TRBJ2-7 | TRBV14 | TGTGCCAGCAGCCAAGACAGCTCCTACGAGCAGTACTTC | CASSQDSSYEQYF
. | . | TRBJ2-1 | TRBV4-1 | TGCACCAGCAGTCAGGGGGACACGGGAGGGCCTCTCATTGAGCAGTTCTTC | CTSSQGDTGGPLIEQFF
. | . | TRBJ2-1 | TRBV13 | TGTGCCAGCAGCCCTATCTTCAGTACTTCCTACAATGAGCGGTTCTTC | CASSPIFSTSYNERFF
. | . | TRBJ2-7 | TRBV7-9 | TGTGCCAGCAGCCCTTCGGGAAGGGAGTATGAGCTGTACTTC | CASSPSGREYELYF
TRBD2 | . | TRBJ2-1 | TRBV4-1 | TGCGCCAACGGCCAAGCGGGGGGTGAGCAGTTCTTC | CANGQAGGEQFF
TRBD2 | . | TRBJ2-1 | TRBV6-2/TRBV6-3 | TGTGCCAGCAGTGACCCAACTAGCGCGAGAACCTACAATGAGCAGTCCTTC | CASSDPTSARTYNEQSF
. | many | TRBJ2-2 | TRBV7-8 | TGTGCCAGCAGCTTGTCCGGCCAAACCGGGGAGCTGTTTTTT | CASSLSGQTGELFF
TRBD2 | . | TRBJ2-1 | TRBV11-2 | TGTGCCAACAGCTACTCTTCGACTAACGGGAGGGAAGGCGGGTTCTTC | CANSYSSTNGREGGFF
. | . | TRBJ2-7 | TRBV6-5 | TGTGCCAGTAATTGCCGGGACATCGGTAGGCGAGGGAACGAGCAGTACTTC | CASNCRDIGRRGNEQYF
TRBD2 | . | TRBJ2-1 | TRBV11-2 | TGTGCTAGCAGCATTAGCGGGAATGGGCAGTTCTTC | CASSISGNGQFF
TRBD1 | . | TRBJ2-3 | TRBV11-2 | TGTGCCAGCAGCTTAGGCCTTGGGACAGGGCCAAGCGATACGCAGTATTTT | CASSLGLGTGPSDTQYF
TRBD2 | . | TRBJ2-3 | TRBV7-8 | TGTGCCAGCGGTGTAGCGGGATCAGATATGCAGTATTTT | CASGVAGSDMQYF
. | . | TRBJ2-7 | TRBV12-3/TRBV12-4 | TGTGCAAGCAGTTTTAGCAGGAGCTCCTACGAGCAGTACTTC | CASSFSRSSYEQYF
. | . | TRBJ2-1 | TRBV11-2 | TGTGGCAGTAGTTCAGCGGGCCCTTGGAATGAGCAGTTCTTC | CGSSSAGPWNEQFF
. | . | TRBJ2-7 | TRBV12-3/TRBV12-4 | TGTGCCAGCAGTTTATTAGCAGGGGGGCCTCCCTACGACCAGTACTTC | CASSLLAGGPPYDQYF